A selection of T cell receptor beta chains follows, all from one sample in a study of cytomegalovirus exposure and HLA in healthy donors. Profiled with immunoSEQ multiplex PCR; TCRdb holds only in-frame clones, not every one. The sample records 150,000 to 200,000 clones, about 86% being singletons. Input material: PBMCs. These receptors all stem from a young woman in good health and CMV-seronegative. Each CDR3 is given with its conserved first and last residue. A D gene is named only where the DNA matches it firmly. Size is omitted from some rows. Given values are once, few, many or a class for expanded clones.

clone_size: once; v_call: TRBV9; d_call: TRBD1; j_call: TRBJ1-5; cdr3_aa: CASSVDQDRGLNQPQHF; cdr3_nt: TGTGCCAGCAGCGTAGATCAGGACAGGGGGCTAAATCAGCCCCAGCATTTT
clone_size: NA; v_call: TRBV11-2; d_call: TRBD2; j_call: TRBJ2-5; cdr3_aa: CASSLEGRDYQETQYF; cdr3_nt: TGTGCCAGCAGCTTAGAAGGGCGGGACTATCAAGAGACCCAGTACTTC
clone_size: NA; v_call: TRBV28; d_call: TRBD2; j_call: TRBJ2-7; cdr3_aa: CASSLSGGSYEQYF; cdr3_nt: TGTGCCAGCAGTTTATCGGGGGGGAGCTACGAGCAGTACTTC
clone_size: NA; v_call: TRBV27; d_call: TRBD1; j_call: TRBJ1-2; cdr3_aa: CASSFFDRGFNYGYTF; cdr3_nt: TGTGCCAGCAGTTTCTTTGACAGGGGGTTTAACTATGGCTACACCTTC
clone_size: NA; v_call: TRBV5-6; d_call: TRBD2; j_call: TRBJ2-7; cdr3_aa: CASSLEASGNEQYF; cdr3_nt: TGTGCCAGCAGCTTGGAGGCTAGCGGGAACGAGCAGTACTTC
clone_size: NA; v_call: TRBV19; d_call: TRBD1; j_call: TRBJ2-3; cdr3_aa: CASNRGLTDTQYF; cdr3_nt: TGTGCCAGTAACAGGGGGCTCACAGATACGCAGTATTTT
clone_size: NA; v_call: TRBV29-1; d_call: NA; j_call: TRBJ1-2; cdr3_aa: CSVDTGRGTDYGYTF; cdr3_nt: TGCAGCGTTGATACCGGCCGGGGTACCGACTATGGCTACACCTTC
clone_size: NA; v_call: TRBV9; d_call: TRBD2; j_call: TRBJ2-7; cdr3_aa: CASSVGGGTNYEQYF; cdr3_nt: TGTGCCAGCAGCGTAGGGGGGGGGACGAACTACGAGCAGTACTTC
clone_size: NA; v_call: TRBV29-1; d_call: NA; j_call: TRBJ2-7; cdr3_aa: CSVESVRGTYEQYF; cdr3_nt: TGCAGCGTTGAATCGGTGCGCGGCACATACGAGCAGTACTTC
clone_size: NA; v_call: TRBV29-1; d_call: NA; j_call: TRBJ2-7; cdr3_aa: CSVYMTERASYEQYF; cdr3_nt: TGCAGCGTCTACATGACGGAGCGGGCGTCCTACGAGCAGTACTTC
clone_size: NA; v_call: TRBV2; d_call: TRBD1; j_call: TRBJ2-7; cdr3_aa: CASSGGSGTGSYEQYF; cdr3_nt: TGTGCCAGCAGTGGAGGATCCGGGACAGGTTCTTACGAGCAGTACTTC
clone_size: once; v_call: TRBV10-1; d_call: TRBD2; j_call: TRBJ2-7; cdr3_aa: CASSDDIAGLSYEQYF; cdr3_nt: TGCGCCAGCAGTGATGATATAGCGGGCCTTTCCTACGAGCAGTACTTC
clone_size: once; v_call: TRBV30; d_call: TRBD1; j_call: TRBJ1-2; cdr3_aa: CACLRTGGYGYTF; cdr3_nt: TGTGCCTGTCTTCGGACAGGGGGCTATGGCTACACCTTC
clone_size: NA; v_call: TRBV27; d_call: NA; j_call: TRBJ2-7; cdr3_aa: CASSQGNGYEQYF; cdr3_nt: TGTGCCAGCAGCCAGGGGAATGGCTACGAGCAGTACTTC
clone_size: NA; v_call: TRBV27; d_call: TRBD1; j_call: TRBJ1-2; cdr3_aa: CASSRGGQGRGYTF; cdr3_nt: TGTGCCAGCAGTCGGGGGGGACAGGGTCGCGGCTACACCTTC
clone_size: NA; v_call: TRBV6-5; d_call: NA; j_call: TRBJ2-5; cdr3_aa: CASSYEGVKETQYF; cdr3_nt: TGTGCCAGCAGTTACGAGGGTGTAAAAGAGACCCAGTACTTC
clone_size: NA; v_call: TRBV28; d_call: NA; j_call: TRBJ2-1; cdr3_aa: CASTRGSYNEQFF; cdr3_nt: TGTGCCAGCACCCGAGGTTCCTACAATGAGCAGTTCTTC
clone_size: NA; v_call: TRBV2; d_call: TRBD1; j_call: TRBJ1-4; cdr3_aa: CASSLPGQGREKLFF; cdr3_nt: TGTGCCAGCAGCCTCCCGGGACAGGGTCGAGAAAAACTGTTTTTT
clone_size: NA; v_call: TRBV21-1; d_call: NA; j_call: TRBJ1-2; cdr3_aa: CASSGLGPNYGYTF; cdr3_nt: TGTGCCAGCAGCGGGCTGGGGCCCAACTATGGCTACACCTTC
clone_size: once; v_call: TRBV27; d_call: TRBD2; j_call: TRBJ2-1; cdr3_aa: CASSLLLADHYNEQFF; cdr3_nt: TGTGCCAGCAGTCTCCTCCTAGCGGATCACTACAATGAGCAGTTCTTC
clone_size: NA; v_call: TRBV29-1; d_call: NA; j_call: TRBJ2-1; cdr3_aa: CSVGRLGEFF; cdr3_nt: TGCAGCGTTGGACGACTAGGGGAGTTCTTC
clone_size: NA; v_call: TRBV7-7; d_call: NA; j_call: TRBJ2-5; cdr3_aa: CASSLGGGAFETQYF; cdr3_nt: TGTGCCAGCAGCTTAGGAGGGGGGGCCTTTGAGACCCAGTACTTC
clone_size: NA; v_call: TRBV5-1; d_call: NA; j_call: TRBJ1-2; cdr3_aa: CASSLGQNNYGYTF; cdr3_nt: TGCGCCAGCAGCTTGGGGCAGAACAACTATGGCTACACCTTC
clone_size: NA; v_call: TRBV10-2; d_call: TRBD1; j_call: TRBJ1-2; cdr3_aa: CATRQGAESYGYTF; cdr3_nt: TGCGCCACCCGCCAGGGGGCGGAAAGCTATGGCTACACCTTC
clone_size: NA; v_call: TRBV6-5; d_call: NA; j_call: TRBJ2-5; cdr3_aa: CASSYGAAYQETQYF; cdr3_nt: TGTGCCAGCAGTTACGGGGCAGCGTACCAAGAGACCCAGTACTTC
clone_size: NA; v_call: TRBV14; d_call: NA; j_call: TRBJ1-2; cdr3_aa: CASSGDSPRGYGYTF; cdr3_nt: TGTGCCAGCAGCGGCGACTCGCCCCGGGGCTATGGCTACACCTTC
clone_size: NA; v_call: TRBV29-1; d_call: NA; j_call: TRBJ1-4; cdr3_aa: CSVRRGGETNEKLFF; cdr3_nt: TGCAGCGTGAGGCGGGGCGGCGAAACTAATGAAAAACTGTTTTTT
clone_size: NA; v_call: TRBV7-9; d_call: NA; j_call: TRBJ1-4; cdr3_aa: CASSVQGRTEKLFF; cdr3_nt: TGTGCCAGCAGCGTACAGGGACGTACTGAAAAACTGTTTTTT
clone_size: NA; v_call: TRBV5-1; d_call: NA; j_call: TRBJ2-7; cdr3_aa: CASSLALGAEYSYEQYF; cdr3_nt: TGCGCCAGCAGCTTGGCCCTGGGGGCGGAATACTCCTACGAGCAGTACTTC
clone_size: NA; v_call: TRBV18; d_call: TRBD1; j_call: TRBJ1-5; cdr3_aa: CASSFGQGNQPQHF; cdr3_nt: TGTGCCAGCTCATTTGGACAGGGGAATCAGCCCCAGCATTTT
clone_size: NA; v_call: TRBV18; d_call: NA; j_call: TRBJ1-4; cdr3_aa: CASSPQGTNEKLFF; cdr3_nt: TGTGCCAGCTCACCCCAGGGAACTAATGAAAAACTGTTTTTT
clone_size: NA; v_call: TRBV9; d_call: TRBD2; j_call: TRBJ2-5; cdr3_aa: CASSVGGGRGQETQYF; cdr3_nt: TGTGCCAGCAGCGTAGGGGGCGGGAGGGGTCAAGAGACCCAGTACTTC
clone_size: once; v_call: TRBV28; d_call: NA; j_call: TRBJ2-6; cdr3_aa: CASSLDSPGANVLTF; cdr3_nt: TGTGCCAGCAGCCTGGACTCTCCTGGGGCCAACGTCCTGACTTTC
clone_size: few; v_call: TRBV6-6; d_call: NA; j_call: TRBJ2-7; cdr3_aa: CASSYVPAYYEQYF; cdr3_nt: TGTGCCAGCAGTTACGTCCCAGCGTACTACGAGCAGTACTTC
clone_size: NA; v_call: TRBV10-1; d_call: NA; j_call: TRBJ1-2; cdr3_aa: CASNPRGRVDYGYTF; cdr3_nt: TGCGCCAGCAATCCTCGGGGGAGGGTGGACTATGGCTACACCTTC
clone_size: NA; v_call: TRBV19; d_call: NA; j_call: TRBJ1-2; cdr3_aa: CASSILPGRLNYGYTF; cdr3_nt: TGTGCCAGTAGTATTTTGCCAGGCCGCCTGAACTATGGCTACACCTTC
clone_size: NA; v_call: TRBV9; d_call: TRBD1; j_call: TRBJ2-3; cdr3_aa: CASSFRPGQGARDTQYF; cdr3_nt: TGTGCCAGCAGCTTCCGACCCGGACAGGGGGCGAGGGATACGCAGTATTTT
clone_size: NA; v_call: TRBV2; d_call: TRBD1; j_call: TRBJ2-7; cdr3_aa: CASTRPGGDEQYF; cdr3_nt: TGTGCCAGCACCCGCCCAGGGGGCGACGAGCAGTACTTC
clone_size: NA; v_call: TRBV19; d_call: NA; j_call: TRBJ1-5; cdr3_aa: CASSIPYSNQPQHF; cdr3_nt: TGTGCCAGTAGTATTCCCTATAGCAATCAGCCCCAGCATTTT
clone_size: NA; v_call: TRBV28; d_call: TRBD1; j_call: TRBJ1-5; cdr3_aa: CASSYTGGRQFLPQHF; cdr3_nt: TGTGCCAGCAGCTACACAGGGGGGAGGCAGTTTCTGCCCCAGCATTTT
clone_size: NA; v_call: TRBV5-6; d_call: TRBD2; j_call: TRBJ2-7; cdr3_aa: CASRPGGSYEQYF; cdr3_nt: TGTGCCAGCAGACCGGGGGGGTCCTACGAGCAGTACTTC
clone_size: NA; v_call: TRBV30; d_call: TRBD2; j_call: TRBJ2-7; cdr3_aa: CAWSWGGEQYF; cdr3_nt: TGTGCCTGGAGTTGGGGGGGCGAGCAGTACTTC
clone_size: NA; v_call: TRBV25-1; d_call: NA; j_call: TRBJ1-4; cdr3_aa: CASRRNTDNEKLFF; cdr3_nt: TGTGCCAGCAGACGTAACACCGATAATGAAAAACTGTTTTTT
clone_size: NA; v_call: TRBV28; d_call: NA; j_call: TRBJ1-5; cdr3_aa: CASSLGGPTLWPQHF; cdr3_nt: TGTGCCAGCAGTTTAGGAGGGCCCACCCTTTGGCCCCAGCATTTT
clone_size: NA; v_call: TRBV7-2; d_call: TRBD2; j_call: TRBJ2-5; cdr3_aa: CASSLRGRAWETQYF; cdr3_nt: TGTGCCAGCAGCTTACGCGGGAGGGCCTGGGAGACCCAGTACTTC
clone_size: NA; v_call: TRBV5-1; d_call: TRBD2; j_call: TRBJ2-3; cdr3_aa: CASSLKVAGGDTQYF; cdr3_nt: TGCGCCAGCAGCTTAAAGGTAGCGGGGGGGGATACGCAGTATTTT
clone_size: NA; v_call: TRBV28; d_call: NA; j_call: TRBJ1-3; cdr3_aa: CASITGSGNTIYF; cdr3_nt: TGTGCCAGCATAACAGGGTCAGGAAACACCATATATTTT
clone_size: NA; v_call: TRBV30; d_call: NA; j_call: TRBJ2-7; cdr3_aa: CAWRLLSSYEQYF; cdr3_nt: TGTGCCTGGCGACTCCTGAGCTCCTACGAGCAGTACTTC
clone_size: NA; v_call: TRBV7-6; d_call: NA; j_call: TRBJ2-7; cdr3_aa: CASSSYRVEQYF; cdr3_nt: TGTGCCAGCAGCTCCTACAGGGTTGAGCAGTACTTC
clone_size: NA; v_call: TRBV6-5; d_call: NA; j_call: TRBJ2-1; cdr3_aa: CASSYPDRSSYNEQFF; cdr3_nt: TGTGCCAGCAGTTACCCCGACAGGAGCTCCTACAATGAGCAGTTCTTC
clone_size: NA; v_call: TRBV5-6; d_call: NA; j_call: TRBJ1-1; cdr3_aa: CASSLSPNTEAFF; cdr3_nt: TGTGCCAGCAGCTTGAGCCCGAACACTGAAGCTTTCTTT
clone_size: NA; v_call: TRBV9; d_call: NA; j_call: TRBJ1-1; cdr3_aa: CASSVTTGSGAEAFF; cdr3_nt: TGTGCCAGCAGCGTAACCACAGGGAGCGGCGCTGAAGCTTTCTTT
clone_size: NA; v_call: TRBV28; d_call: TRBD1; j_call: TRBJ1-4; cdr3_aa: CASSRPGWQGAPATNEKLFF; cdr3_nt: TGTGCCAGCAGTCGCCCGGGTTGGCAGGGGGCACCCGCAACTAATGAAAAACTGTTTTTT
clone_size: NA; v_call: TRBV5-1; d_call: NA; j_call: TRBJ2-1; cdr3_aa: CASSLAPTVVNNEQFF; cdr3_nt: TGCGCCAGCAGCTTGGCCCCGACAGTGGTTAACAATGAGCAGTTCTTC
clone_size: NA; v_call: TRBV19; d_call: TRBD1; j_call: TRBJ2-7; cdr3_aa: CASSISGQDLEQYF; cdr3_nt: TGTGCCAGTAGTATATCCGGACAGGACCTCGAGCAGTACTTC
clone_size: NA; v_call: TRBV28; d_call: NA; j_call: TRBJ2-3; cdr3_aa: CASSLPGSEGDTQYF; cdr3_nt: TGTGCCAGCAGTTTACCCGGCAGCGAAGGAGATACGCAGTATTTT